These 22 T cell receptor beta chains originate from one sample sequenced in a study of cytomegalovirus exposure and HLA in healthy donors. The PCR contained 60 Vbeta and 13 Jbeta primers. Some clones are missing from TCRdb's copy, which holds only in-frame ones; the method was immunoSEQ multiplex PCR. The sample carries about 150,000 clones, 60% to 75% recorded once. The source material was PBMCs. The source is a man younger than 30 in good health and CMV-seronegative.

The chain joins TRBV6-6 to TRBJ1-2, with 7 bases aligning to TRBD1. CDR1 and CDR2 from the germline V gene are MNHNY and SVGAGI (reference sequence). The V segment lost 5 bases and the J segment 8 bases; nucleotides outside the gene matches: 8. This CDR3 is built from 13 residues. CDR3 in DNA: TGTGCCAGCAGTGACAAGACAGGGTACGGCTACACCTTC. As protein: CASSDKTGYGYTF.

The V and J genes are TRBV6-1 and TRBJ1-5; tentative D call: TRBD1 (6 bases). V was clipped by 5 bases and J by 6 bases, with 14 bases between them. CDR1 MNHNS and CDR2 SASEGT come from the germline V gene. The CDR3 runs 14 residues. The CDR3 protein is CASSSQGRGQPQHF. The CDR3 DNA reads TGTGCCAGCAGTAGTCAGGGGAGGGGTCAGCCCCAGCATTTT.

The chain uses TRBV28 and TRBJ1-2; D remains ambiguous. This CDR3 has 15 residues. V dropped 6 bases and J dropped 0 bases, with 14 bases sitting between them. Germline V gene lookup returns CDR1 MDHEN and CDR2 SYDVKM. The CDR3 DNA follows: TGTGCCAGCAGGCCCTCCGTGGTAGCTAACTATGGCTACACCTTC. This translates into CASRPSVVANYGYTF.

V usage is TRBV4-1 and J usage is TRBJ2-2; 10 bases align to TRBD1. Per germline, CDR1 MGHRA and CDR2 YSYEKL. V shed 0 bases and J 5 bases; nucleotides not matched to a gene: 6. The CDR3 is 17 residues long. Here the CDR3 DNA reads TGCGCCAGCAGCCAAGATACGGGACAGGGGAGGACCGGGGAGCTGTTTTTT. Protein: CASSQDTGQGRTGELFF.

The V gene is TRBV21-1, the J gene TRBJ1-1; the table's D gene call, TRBD1, was not cross checked with the DNA. TRBV21-1 corresponds to a pseudogene. This CDR3 has 11 amino acids. The CDR3 loop is CASRTTGTAFF. In nucleotides, the CDR3 is TGTGCCAGCAGAACTACAGGGACAGCTTTCTTT.

The chain employs TRBV2 and TRBJ2-7; TRBD2 matches 9 bases. The CDR3 runs 14 residues. CDR1 and CDR2 (germline): SNHLY, FYNNEI. J gave up 0 bases and V 10 bases, and 7 bases lay outside the gene matches. CDR3 in DNA: TGTGCCATCGAGCGGGGGGCGAGCTCCTACGAGCAGTACGTC. Protein: CAIERGASSYEQYV.

The V and J genes are TRBV2 and TRBJ2-5; 14 bases agree with TRBD2. Trimming cost V 2 bases and J 3 bases; bases outside gene matches: 8. Germline assignment: CDR1 SNHLY and CDR2 FYNNEI. This CDR3 region has 18 residues. As DNA, the CDR3 is TGTGCCAGCAGTGAAATCTGGGGACTAGCGGGGGAGGAAGAGACCCAGTACTTC. Its protein product is CASSEIWGLAGEEETQYF.

This clone was found a few times. The genes are TRBV6-6 and TRBJ1-2; 7 bases are shared with TRBD1. There are 14 residues in the CDR3. Per germline, CDR1 MNHNY and CDR2 SVGAGI (reference sequence). V shed 7 bases, J shed 0 bases, and the junction held 5 bases outside the gene matches. In nucleotides, the CDR3 is TGTGCCAGCAACCAGGGGGGAGCTAACTATGGCTACACCTTC. Its translation: CASNQGGANYGYTF.

This chain links TRBV28 with TRBJ2-3; 12 bases fit TRBD1. The CDR3 covers 19 residues. Germline-derived CDR1 and CDR2 are MDHEN and SYDVKM. The J segment lost 4 bases and the V segment lost 6 bases, leaving 17 bases of the junction unmatched. The CDR3 DNA follows: TGTGCCAGCAGATTTTTCCGGGACAGGGGGCGAAGGAGCCCAGATACGCAGTATTTT. Amino acid sequence: CASRFFRDRGRRSPDTQYF.

V and J are TRBV6-6 and TRBJ1-2, with 7 nucleotides matching TRBD1. This CDR3 is 15 amino acids long. CDR1 and CDR2 from the germline V gene are MNHNY and SVGAGI (reference sequence). The V segment lost 2 bases and the J segment 7 bases; nucleotides outside the gene matches: 10. CDR3: CASSYRPARGSGYTF. The CDR3 DNA is TGTGCCAGCAGTTACCGACCCGCCAGGGGGTCTGGCTACACCTTC.

The chain uses TRBV25-1 and TRBJ1-1; the match to TRBD1 covers 7 bases. This CDR3 comprises 16 residues. Trimming at V came to 1 base and at J to 7 bases, leaving 12 bases not matched to a gene. From germline, CDR1 is MGHDK and CDR2 SYGVNS. CDR3 protein: CASSEWRQGEVDEAFF. CDR3 nucleotide sequence: TGTGCCAGCAGTGAATGGCGGCAGGGGGAAGTGGATGAAGCTTTCTTT.

This clone occurred a few times. This sequence joins TRBV4-1 and TRBJ1-1; possible D gene TRBD1, 5 bases. This CDR3 contains 14 residues. V was shortened by 4 bases and J by 11 bases, with 20 bases between the two germline ends. Germline-derived CDR1 and CDR2 are MGHRA and YSYEKL. Here the CDR3 reads CASSPGLLGNEAFF. CDR3 DNA sequence: TGCGCCAGCAGCCCAGGGCTTCTAGGCAACGAGGCTTTCTTT.

V and J are TRBV7-3 and TRBJ1-2; D is perhaps TRBD1 (5 bases). Germline values: CDR1 SGHTA, CDR2 FQGTGA. V was cut by 5 bases and J by 7 bases, with 14 bases left in between. The CDR3 has 13 amino acids. CDR3 coding DNA: TGTGCCAGCAGCCCAGGGCTCGGGGGTGGCTACACCTTC. It yields the protein CASSPGLGGGYTF.

The chain combines TRBV18 with TRBJ2-3; 9 nucleotides agree with TRBD2. V was pared by 2 bases and J by 4 bases, with 7 bases of the junction left unmatched. CDR3 size: 16 residues. Germline CDR1 is KGHSH and CDR2 is LQKENI. The CDR3 sequence is CASSPGSGGSSDTQYF. The DNA for the CDR3 is TGTGCCAGCTCACCAGGAAGCGGGGGGAGCTCAGATACGCAGTATTTT.

The chain couples TRBV5-1 to TRBJ2-1; 8 bases are shared with TRBD2. Germline lookup yields CDR1 SGHRS and CDR2 YFSETQ. The CDR3 loop spans 16 amino acids. The ends lost 0 bases at V and 1 base at J; junction bases unmatched: 3. Here the CDR3 reads CASSLGTGGSYNEQFF. In DNA, the CDR3 is TGCGCCAGCAGCTTGGGTACGGGGGGGTCCTACAATGAGCAGTTCTTC.

This chain joins TRBV9 and TRBJ2-7; D gene uncertain. Trimming removed 2 bases from V and 6 bases from J, with 15 bases in between. CDR1 is SGDLS and CDR2 is YYNGEE in the germline V gene. This CDR3 contains 14 residues. CDR3 sequence (DNA): TGTGCCAGCAGCGTTCAAGGTGGAGCCTCCGAGCAGTACTTC. It specifies CASSVQGGASEQYF.

This rearrangement joins TRBV10-1 to TRBJ2-5; maybe TRBD2 (7 bases). Trimming took 0 bases from V and 5 from J, leaving 13 bases between them. CDR1 and CDR2 from the germline V gene are WNHNN and SYGVQD (reference sequence). The CDR3 covers 15 residues. The CDR3 region is CASSESGGGRETQYF. CDR3 sequence (DNA): TGCGCCAGCAGTGAGTCGGGGGGGGGCCGGGAGACCCAGTACTTC.

This clone turned up a few times. The V and J genes are TRBV9 and TRBJ2-3, with D possibly TRBD2 on 5 matching bases. Trimming left V 3 bases short and J 5 bases short, with 10 bases between. The length of the CDR3 is 13 residues. Germline CDR1 is SGDLS and CDR2 is YYNGEE. CDR3 in amino acids: CASSEGVEDTQYF. DNA of the CDR3: TGTGCCAGCAGCGAGGGAGTAGAAGATACGCAGTATTTT. Based on the CDR3 plus reference TRBV9 and TRBJ2-3, the full variable domain is DSGVTQTPKHLITATGQRVTLRCSPRSGDLSVYWYQQSLDQGLQFLIQYYNGEERAKGNILERFSAQQFPDLHSELNLSSLELGDSALYFCASSEGVEDTQYFGPGTRLTVL.

The V and J genes are TRBV19 and TRBJ1-1, with TRBD1 as a possible D gene (5 bases). This CDR3 has 15 residues. Per germline, CDR1 LNHDA and CDR2 SQIVND (reference sequence). V gave up 5 bases and J gave up 3 bases, with 16 bases separating them. This CDR3 reads CASSYGRGDHTEAFF. In nucleotides, the CDR3 is TGTGCCAGTAGTTATGGACGGGGGGATCACACTGAAGCTTTCTTT.

V gene TRBV6-5 combines with J gene TRBJ1-2; TRBD1 agrees at 8 bases. The germline V gene has CDR1 MNHEY and CDR2 SVGAGI. There are 15 residues in the CDR3. Trimming took 0 bases from V and 8 from J; bases not matched to a gene: 8. As DNA, the CDR3 is TGTGCCAGCAGTTACTCTCCGAAGCAGGGGGCAGGCTACACCTTC. This codes for CASSYSPKQGAGYTF.

CDR3 coding DNA: TGTGCCAGCAGCCGACAGGGCACTGAAGCTTTCTTT. Its translation is CASSRQGTEAFF. This chain links TRBV6-1 with TRBJ1-1; 7 positions match TRBD1. V was pared by 6 bases and J by 4 bases, with 2 bases of the junction left unmatched. Germline CDR1 and CDR2: MNHNS and SASEGT. This CDR3 region has 12 residues.

The chain links TRBV30 to TRBJ2-7; possibly TRBD2 for D (5 bases). CDR1 is GTSNPN, CDR2 SVGIG, per germline (reference sequence). The length of the CDR3 is 11 residues. Trimming took 3 bases from V and 6 from J, leaving 9 bases between them. Here the CDR3 reads CAWSGGSEQYF. Here the CDR3 DNA reads TGTGCCTGGAGCGGCGGGTCCGAGCAGTACTTC.